This T cell receptor (beta chain) was retrieved from a study of Graves' ophthalmopathy and Graves' hyperthyroidism. There are 12 residues in the CDR3. Germline V gives CDR1 DFQATT, CDR2 SNEGSKA (reference sequence). The V gene lost 4 bases and the J gene lost 7 bases, with 8 bases spanning the gap. Amplification targeted the TCR beta CDR3 regions, with RNA transcripts as the source material. An opening RT-PCR round employed HTBI primers and preceded a second-round multiplex PCR. TCRdb redid the calling of the multiplex PCR reads with MiXCR, one entry per CDR3 protein. Of about 480,000 distinct CDR3 sequences listed, under 15% were seen once; the top ten hold about 10%. The table lists this clonotype with many counts.

The sequenced material came from blood. The TCR sequence derives from a woman in her twenties or thirties with Graves' ophthalmopathy. The chain links TRBV20-1 to TRBJ1-6; D is perhaps TRBD1 (5 bases). The CDR3 region is CSATRANSPLHF. In nucleotides, the CDR3 is TGCAGTGCTACCAGGGCGAATTCACCCCTCCACTTT.